The 29 T cell receptor beta chains reported below all come from one sample, sequenced in a study of Ad26.COV2.S vaccination and SARS-CoV-2 variants. Treatment: roughly 19 received Ad26.COV2.S at low or high dose, single or two shots; about five received placebo; per-sample allocation not given. Sampling occurred on day 63 after the first vaccine or placebo injection. The repertoire was sequenced with immunoSEQ multiplex PCR; TCRdb's copy has only in-frame clones and lacks some. Among 400,000 to 500,000 clones listed, 89% were seen once. Here the sequenced sample was peripheral blood, taken in a trial of Ad26.COV2.S vaccine versus placebo. These receptors all come from a person aged 18-65 years who received the Ad26.COV2.S COVID-19 vaccine or a placebo.

This sequence joins TRBV2 and TRBJ1-2; 7 bases map to TRBD1. Trimming removed 4 bases from V and 7 bases from J; junction bases left unmatched: 6. Germline V gene data show CDR1 as SNHLY and CDR2 as FYNNEI. The CDR3 length is 13 residues. The chain's CDR3 is CASSAQGRGGYTF. In nucleotides, the CDR3 is TGTGCCAGCAGTGCACAGGGGAGGGGTGGCTACACCTTC.

The V gene is TRBV5-4, the J gene TRBJ2-1; weak D call: TRBD1 (5 bases). The CDR3 spans 14 residues. The ends were cut back, 2 bases at V and 0 bases at J, with 6 bases in the middle. CDR1 and CDR2 (germline): SGHNT, YYREEE (reference sequence). The CDR3 DNA sequence: TGTGCCAGCAGCTTTACAGGCTCCTACAATGAGCAGTTCTTC. Its translation: CASSFTGSYNEQFF.

Details on this clone: This CDR3 is also generated by other DNA sequences in the sample. The chain employs TRBV5-4 and TRBJ1-2, with 9 bases fitting TRBD1. From germline, CDR1 is SGHNT and CDR2 YYREEE (reference sequence). Trimming cost V 3 bases and J 6 bases; bases outside gene matches: 3. The CDR3 runs to 13 residues. Here the CDR3 reads CASSSRDRDGYTF. CDR3 DNA sequence: TGTGCCAGCAGCTCGCGGGACAGGGATGGCTACACCTTC.

The V gene is TRBV30, the J gene TRBJ1-4; 9 nucleotides line up with TRBD1. J gave up 10 bases and V 3 bases, and 12 bases lay outside the gene matches. The CDR3 contains 15 residues. CDR1 is GTSNPN and CDR2 is SVGIG in the germline V gene (reference sequence). DNA for the CDR3: TGTGCCTGGAGGGACCCCGGGACAGGGCTGGGAAAACTGTTTTTT. Its protein product is CAWRDPGTGLGKLFF. Combining the CDR3 with reference TRBV30 and TRBJ1-4 gives the whole variable domain SQTIHQWPATLVQPVGSPLSLECTVEGTSNPNLYWYRQAAGRGLQLLFYSVGIGQISSEVPQNLSASRPQDRQFILSSKKLLLSDSGFYLCAWRDPGTGLGKLFFGSGTQLSVL.

The chain has TRBV28 and TRBJ1-6; maybe TRBD1 (5 bases). This CDR3 has 18 residues. Germline-derived CDR1 and CDR2 are MDHEN and SYDVKM. V was pared by 4 bases and J by 10 bases, with 26 bases between. In DNA form, the CDR3 reads TGTGCCAGCAGTTCCTATGGGGGTTTTTTCCGTGGAGGATCACCCCTCCACTTT. Translating it yields CASSSYGGFFRGGSPLHF.

The CDR3 here is CASSLGGKSGKTQYF. DNA for the CDR3: TGTGCCAGCAGCTTAGGAGGGAAAAGTGGGAAGACCCAGTACTTC. The chain uses TRBV11-2 and TRBJ2-5; weak D call: TRBD2 (5 bases). The CDR3 is 15 amino acids. The germline V gene encodes CDR1 SGHAT and CDR2 FQNNGV. V was pared by 1 base and J by 6 bases, with 15 bases between. Based on the CDR3 plus reference TRBV11-2 and TRBJ2-5, the full variable domain is EAGVAQSPRYKIIEKRQSVAFWCNPISGHATLYWYQQILGQGPKLLIQFQNNGVVDDSQLPKDRFSAERLKGVDSTLKIQPAKLEDSAVYLCASSLGGKSGKTQYFGPGTRLLVL.

The CDR3 nucleotides are TGTGCCAGCAGCCCGACAGCCTATCAGCCCCAGCATTTT. It specifies CASSPTAYQPQHF. The V gene is TRBV7-2, the J gene TRBJ1-5; the D gene is possibly TRBD1 (5 bases). CDR1 and CDR2 from the germline V gene are SGHTA and FQGNSA. CDR3 size: 13 residues. Trimming left V 5 bases short and J 5 bases short, with 10 bases between.

The rearrangement joins TRBV20-1 to TRBJ2-3; D not resolved. V was shortened by 6 bases and J by 6 bases, with 10 bases between the two germline ends. This CDR3 spans 11 amino acids. CDR1 and CDR2 from the germline V gene are DFQATT and SNEGSKA (reference sequence). The CDR3 protein is CSAKTRDTQYF. As DNA, the CDR3 is TGCAGTGCCAAGACTCGGGATACGCAGTATTTT.

The chain has TRBV30 and TRBJ2-1; 8 bases map to TRBD2. V gave up 5 bases and J gave up 0 bases; unmatched junction bases: 6. Germline CDR1 is GTSNPN and CDR2 is SVGIG (reference sequence). CDR3 length equals 15 residues. The CDR3 here is CAWAGGRHSYNEQFF. In DNA form, the CDR3 reads TGTGCCTGGGCGGGGGGACGGCACTCCTACAATGAGCAGTTCTTC.

The chain is built from TRBV28 and TRBJ2-4; 12 positions agree with TRBD2. V was clipped by 5 bases and J by 9 bases; unmatched bases: 8. This CDR3 has 15 amino acids. Looked up from germline, CDR1 is MDHEN and CDR2 is SYDVKM. CDR3 coding DNA: TGTGCCAGCAGTCCTCGGACTAGCGGGGTTAGCATTCAGTACTTC. Protein: CASSPRTSGVSIQYF.

The V gene is TRBV24-1, the J gene TRBJ2-1; 7 nucleotides align to TRBD2. Germline V gene lookup returns CDR1 KGHDR and CDR2 SFDVKD. Germline trimming cut 7 bases from V and 2 bases from J; bases unmatched to any gene: 10. The CDR3 is made up of 16 amino acids. DNA of the CDR3: TGTGCCACCAGCCATCCAACTAGCGCAGCCTACAATGAGCAGTTCTTC. It translates to CATSHPTSAAYNEQFF.

This chain joins TRBV10-3 and TRBJ2-1, with TRBD2 identical over 11 bases. Germline V gene sequence: CDR1 ENHRY, CDR2 SYGVKD. V trimming: 4 bases; J trimming: 0 bases; junction bases outside the gene matches: 8. The length of the CDR3 is 18 residues. This CDR3 is CAISVSGRADASYNEQFF. The CDR3 bases are TGTGCCATCAGTGTTAGCGGGAGGGCCGACGCCTCCTACAATGAGCAGTTCTTC.

The chain links TRBV30 to TRBJ1-6; maybe TRBD1 (5 bases). In germline, CDR1 is GTSNPN, CDR2 SVGIG (reference sequence). The V end was cut by 5 bases, the J end by 7 bases, with 9 bases between. The CDR3 extends over 12 amino acids. This CDR3 is CAWGTGNSPLHF. The CDR3 DNA reads as TGTGCCTGGGGGACGGGAAATTCACCCCTCCACTTT.

This clone has just one count. The V and J genes are TRBV6-1 and TRBJ1-2; no definite D call. Per the germline V gene, CDR1 is MNHNS and CDR2 is SASEGT. With 3 bases removed from V and 4 bases from J, the gap between germline ends came to 12 bases. This CDR3 has 14 amino acids. The CDR3 protein is CASSEGQVFYGYTF. DNA of the CDR3: TGTGCCAGCAGTGAGGGCCAGGTCTTCTATGGCTACACCTTC.

This chain links TRBV30 with TRBJ1-6, with a weak D call TRBD1 (5 bases). The CDR3 has 16 amino acids. Between the trimmed V and J ends, which lost 2 bases and 4 bases, there was a span of 15 bases. Germline values: CDR1 GTSNPN, CDR2 SVGIG (reference sequence). Here the CDR3 DNA reads TGTGCCTGGAGTCCTTCACCGGGACCATATAATTCACCCCTCCACTTT. Amino acids: CAWSPSPGPYNSPLHF.

This sequence joins TRBV10-2 and TRBJ1-6, with no clear D. Germline V lookup: CDR1 WSHSY, CDR2 SAAADI. The CDR3 extends over 17 amino acids. Trimming removed 6 bases at V and 2 bases at J, with 17 bases between. The DNA of the CDR3 is TGCGCCAGCAGCCCCGGTGATGACGCGCCCTATAATTCACCCCTCCACTTT. Its protein is CASSPGDDAPYNSPLHF.

CDR3 sequence reads: CASSFQGRTNEKLFF. The CDR3 nucleotides are TGTGCCAGCAGCTTCCAGGGCCGAACTAATGAAAAACTGTTTTTT. The chain has TRBV5-4 and TRBJ1-4; TRBD1 is a possible D gene (5 bases). V was shortened by 2 bases and J by 1 base, with 9 bases between the two germline ends. The CDR3 length is 15 residues. CDR1 is SGHNT, CDR2 YYREEE, per germline (reference sequence).

The CDR3: CASSQTAGGRNTDTQYF. The CDR3 DNA reads TGCGCCAGCAGCCAAACCGCCGGGGGTAGGAACACAGATACGCAGTATTTT. The V and J genes are TRBV4-3 and TRBJ2-3; D is possibly TRBD2 (6 bases). The CDR3 runs 17 residues. Germline loops: CDR1 LGHNA, CDR2 YSLEER. Trimming stripped 2 bases from V and 2 bases from J, with 17 bases between.

This chain joins TRBV7-8 and TRBJ1-2; D possibly corresponds to TRBD1 (5 bases). Germline V gene sequence: CDR1 SGHVS, CDR2 FQNEAQ. V was trimmed by 2 bases and J by 8 bases, leaving 15 bases between them. This CDR3 comprises 14 residues. The CDR3 protein is CASSLMEGRRGYTF. DNA of the CDR3: TGTGCCAGCAGCTTAATGGAGGGACGACGGGGCTACACCTTC.

The chain uses TRBV7-3 and TRBJ2-4; a possible D gene is TRBD1 (6 bases). The CDR3 totals 14 residues. Germline CDR1 SGHTA, CDR2 FQGTGA. Trimming stripped 4 bases from V and 0 bases from J, with 7 bases between. CDR3 amino acids: CASSSDRAKNIQYF. The CDR3 DNA reads TGTGCCAGCAGCTCGGACAGAGCCAAAAACATTCAGTACTTC.

The CDR3: CASNKVGTDTQYF. The CDR3 DNA sequence: TGTGCCAGCAATAAGGTGGGCACAGATACGCAGTATTTT. V and J are TRBV9 and TRBJ2-3, with D unresolved. This CDR3 region has 13 residues. Germline V gene data show CDR1 as SGDLS and CDR2 as YYNGEE. The germline V and J ends were trimmed by 6 bases and 1 base, with 9 bases remaining between them.

The rearrangement uses TRBV15 and TRBJ1-2, with 7 bases that match TRBD1. V shed 10 bases, J shed 6 bases, and the junction held 11 bases outside the gene matches. CDR3 length equals 13 residues. Germline loops: CDR1 LNHNV, CDR2 YYDKDF (reference sequence). In nucleotides, the CDR3 is TGTGCCAGCCGAAGGGGGCAAATGGATGGCTACACCTTC. It yields the protein CASRRGQMDGYTF. The full variable domain, its missing parts supplied by reference TRBV15 and TRBJ1-2, is DAMVIQNPRYQVTQFGKPVTLSCSQTLNHNVMYWYQQKSSQAPKLLFHYYDKDFNNEADTPDNFQSRRPNTSFCFLDIRSPGLGDTAMYLCASRRGQMDGYTFGSGTRLTVV.

The chain is built from TRBV6-5 and TRBJ1-6; D not certain. Germline V gene sequence: CDR1 MNHEY, CDR2 SVGAGI. The CDR3 spans 15 residues. Trimming shortened V by 4 bases and J by 8 bases, and 15 bases separated the two germline ends. The CDR3 here is CASSLNSGVDSPLHF. The CDR3 DNA reads as TGTGCCAGCAGTTTGAACAGCGGAGTGGATTCACCCCTCCACTTT.

J is TRBJ1-2 and V is TRBV6-2 or TRBV6-3; tentatively, D is TRBD1 (5 bases). With 2 bases removed from V and 5 bases from J, the gap between germline ends came to 15 bases. The CDR3 spans 15 residues. Germline CDR1 and CDR2: MNHEY and SVGEGT. The CDR3 here is CASSYLPQDHYGYTF. In nucleotides, the CDR3 is TGTGCCAGCAGTTACCTCCCACAGGATCATTATGGCTACACCTTC.

This clone appeared a few times. The chain is built from TRBV7-6 and TRBJ1-2; D gene unclear. Trimming cost V 5 bases and J 3 bases, with 13 bases left between them. The CDR3 is 14 amino acids. Germline V gene data show CDR1 as SGHVS and CDR2 as FNYEAQ. The CDR3 reads CASSQAPGDYGYTF. As DNA, the CDR3 is TGTGCCAGCAGCCAGGCGCCAGGCGACTATGGCTACACCTTC.

The genes are TRBV5-1 and TRBJ2-1, with D tentatively TRBD1 or TRBD2 (5 bases each). The CDR3 has 16 amino acids. The V end was cut by 0 bases, the J end by 4 bases, with 14 bases between. CDR1 is SGHRS and CDR2 is YFSETQ in the germline V gene. The CDR3 sequence: CASSLGGRGSYNEQFF. The CDR3 coding sequence is TGCGCCAGCAGCTTGGGGGGGAGAGGTTCTTACAATGAGCAGTTCTTC.

The chain carries TRBV5-1 and TRBJ1-1; D may be TRBD1 (5 bases). The CDR3 spans 13 residues. Germline V CDR1 and CDR2: SGHRS, YFSETQ. The V and J ends lost 8 bases and 6 bases respectively, with 17 bases between them. The CDR3 loop is CASSDKILPEAFF. The CDR3 DNA sequence: TGCGCCAGTTCGGACAAGATCCTGCCTGAAGCTTTCTTT.

The chain recombines TRBV20-1 with TRBJ1-5; D may be TRBD1 (5 bases). Germline values: CDR1 DFQATT, CDR2 SNEGSKA (reference sequence). Trimming left V 6 bases short and J 0 bases short, with 18 bases between. This CDR3 comprises 16 residues. The CDR3 nucleotides read TGCAGTGCCAGTCCGAACGGGGCAAATAGCAATCAGCCCCAGCATTTT. Translating it yields CSASPNGANSNQPQHF.

The V and J genes are TRBV4-3 and TRBJ2-7, with 7 nucleotides matching TRBD1. This CDR3 has 15 residues. Germline-derived CDR1 and CDR2 are LGHNA and YSLEER. V gave up 4 bases and J gave up 0 bases; unmatched junction bases: 6. CDR3 DNA sequence: TGCGCCAGCAGCCTAGGACAGGATAGCTCCTACGAGCAGTACTTC. It yields the protein CASSLGQDSSYEQYF.